This paragraph reports one T cell receptor beta chain. As handled by the study authors: Quantification of nucleated cells was approximated via reference gene primer amplification. TCRdb's copy holds only in-frame clones and misses some; the assay was immunoSEQ multiplex PCR. D and trimming were read from the DNA, whereas the V and J calls and clone size are those reported in that table. Counted here are more than 150,000 clones, nearly 80% occurring once; the ten biggest clones make up less than 30%. These data originate in a study of blood T cell repertoires in COVID-19. Study-wide context: COVID-19 samples from acute and convalescent phases originated in the United States, Italy and Spain. T cells, B-cell-depleted T cells, or PBMCs provided the cDNA or gDNA that served as material.

The CDR3 runs to 19 residues. Trimming cost V 3 bases and J 0 bases, with 22 bases left between them. Germline CDR1 is SGHRS and CDR2 is YFSETQ. The genes are TRBV5-1 and TRBJ1-5; D uncertain. This sequence was found in a woman between 70 and 85 years old with acute or convalescent COVID-19. The sequenced material came from peripheral blood. CDR3 DNA: TGCGCCAGCAGCTCACCTATCCAGGTACGAACCTATAGCAATCAGCCCCAGCATTTT. It translates to CASSSPIQVRTYSNQPQHF.